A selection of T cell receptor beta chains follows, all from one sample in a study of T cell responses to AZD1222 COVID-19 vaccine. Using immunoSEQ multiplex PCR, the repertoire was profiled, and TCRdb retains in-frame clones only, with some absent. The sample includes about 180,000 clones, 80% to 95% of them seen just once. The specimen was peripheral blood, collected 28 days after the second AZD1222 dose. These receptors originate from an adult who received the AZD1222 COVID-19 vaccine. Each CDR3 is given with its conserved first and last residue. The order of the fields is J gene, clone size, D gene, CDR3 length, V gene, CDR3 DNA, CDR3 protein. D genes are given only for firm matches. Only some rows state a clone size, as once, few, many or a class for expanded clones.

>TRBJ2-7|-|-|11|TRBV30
TGTGCCTGGAGTGCTCACTACGAGCAGTACTTC
CAWSAHYEQYF
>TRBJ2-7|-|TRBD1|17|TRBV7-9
TGTGCCAGCAGCTTAGACAGGGGGTTTCTGAGGACCTACGAGCAGTACTTC
CASSLDRGFLRTYEQYF
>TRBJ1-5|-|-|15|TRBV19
TGTGCCAGTAGTACCCCCCGCAGGGATAGTCAGCCCCAGCATTTT
CASSTPRRDSQPQHF
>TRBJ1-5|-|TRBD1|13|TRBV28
TGTGCCAGCGATGACAGGGGGCCACAGCCCCAGCATTTT
CASDDRGPQPQHF
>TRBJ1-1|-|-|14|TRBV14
TGTGCCAGCAGCCAAGATCGAAGGAACACTGAAGCTTTCTTT
CASSQDRRNTEAFF
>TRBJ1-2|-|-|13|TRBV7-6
TGTGCCAGCAGCTTAAGCGAGACCTATGGCTACACCTTC
CASSLSETYGYTF
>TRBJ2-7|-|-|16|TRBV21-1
TGTGCCAGCAGCAAAAGCGAATACAGGGGAACCTACGAGCAGTACTTC
CASSKSEYRGTYEQYF
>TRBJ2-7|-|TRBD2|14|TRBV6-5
TGTGCCAGCCAAACTAGCGGGGGCACCTACGAGCAGTACTTC
CASQTSGGTYEQYF
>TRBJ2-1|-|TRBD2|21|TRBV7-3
TGTGCCAGCAGCCCGGGCGGTGGGTTAGCGGGGGCCAGTAGCTCCTACAATGAGCAGTTCTTC
CASSPGGGLAGASSSYNEQFF
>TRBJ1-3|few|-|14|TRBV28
TGTGCCAGCAGTTTATCAGGGGCCGGAAACACCATATATTTT
CASSLSGAGNTIYF
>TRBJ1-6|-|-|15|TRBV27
TGTGCCAGCAGCCCACAGGGAGTCTATAATTCACCCCTCCACTTT
CASSPQGVYNSPLHF
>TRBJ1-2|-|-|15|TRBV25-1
TGTGCCAGCAGTGTTTCGCAGGGGAGTTCGGGGGGCTACACCTTC
CASSVSQGSSGGYTF
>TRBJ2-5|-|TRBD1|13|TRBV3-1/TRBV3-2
TGTGCCAGCAGCTCACAGGGGCAAGAGACCCAGTACTTC
CASSSQGQETQYF
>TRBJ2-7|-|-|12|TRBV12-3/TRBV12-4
TGTGCCAGCAGTTTAAAGGGATACGAGCAGTACTTC
CASSLKGYEQYF
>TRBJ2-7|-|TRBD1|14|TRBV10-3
TGTGCCATCAGTGAGTTGGACAGGGTGATCGAGCAGTACTTC
CAISELDRVIEQYF
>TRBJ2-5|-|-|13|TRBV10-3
TGTGCCATCACGGGCGGGGCTGAAGAGACCCAGTACTTC
CAITGGAEETQYF
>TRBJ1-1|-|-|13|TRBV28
TGTGCCAGCAGTTTCCTGGTTCGGACTGAAGCTTTCTTT
CASSFLVRTEAFF
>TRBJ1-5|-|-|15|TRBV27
TGTGCCAGCAGTTTTTCTTCAGGGTCGAATCAGCCCCAGCATTTT
CASSFSSGSNQPQHF
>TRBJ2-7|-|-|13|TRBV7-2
TGTGCCAGCAGATACGATTTGGGCCTCGAGCAGTACTTC
CASRYDLGLEQYF
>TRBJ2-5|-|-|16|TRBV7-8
TGTGCCAGCAGCCGATACTTTTCGGGGATCGGAGAGACCCAGTACTTC
CASSRYFSGIGETQYF
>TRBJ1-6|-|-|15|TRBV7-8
TGTGCCAGCAGCCCACAAGGGGGGGGCCGGGCACCCCTCCACTTT
CASSPQGGGRAPLHF
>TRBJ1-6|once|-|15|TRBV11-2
TGTGCCAGCAGCTTAGATGCGGTCTATAATTCACCCCTCCACTTT
CASSLDAVYNSPLHF
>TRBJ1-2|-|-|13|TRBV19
TGTGCCAGTAGTAGCCAGGTATTTTATGGCTACACCTTC
CASSSQVFYGYTF
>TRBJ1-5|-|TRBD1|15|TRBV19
TGTGCCAGTAGCTACTTGGGACAGGAGGCTCAGCCCCAGCATTTT
CASSYLGQEAQPQHF
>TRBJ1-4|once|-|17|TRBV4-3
TGCGCCAGCAGCCCATGGACTCACGATACGGCTAATGAAAAACTGTTTTTT
CASSPWTHDTANEKLFF
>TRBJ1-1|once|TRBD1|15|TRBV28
TGTGCCAGCAGTGCCGGGACAGTTGGGAACACTGAAGCTTTCTTT
CASSAGTVGNTEAFF
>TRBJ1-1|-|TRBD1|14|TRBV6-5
TGTGCCAGCAGTCCAGGACAGGCGGCCACTGAAGCTTTCTTT
CASSPGQAATEAFF
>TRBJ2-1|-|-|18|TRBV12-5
TGTGCTAGTGCCCAACAGGGTAGCGCAAAATACTCCTACAATGAGCAGTTCTTC
CASAQQGSAKYSYNEQFF
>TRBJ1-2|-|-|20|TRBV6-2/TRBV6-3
TGTGCCAGCAGTTACTTGCAAGTCCCAAGGAGGCGGGGAAAGAACTATGGCTACACCTTC
CASSYLQVPRRRGKNYGYTF
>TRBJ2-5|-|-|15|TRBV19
TGTGCCAGTAGTATGTGGGGGCTACCAGTGGAGACCCAGTACTTC
CASSMWGLPVETQYF
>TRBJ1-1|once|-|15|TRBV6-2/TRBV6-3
TGTGCCAGCAGTTACGGACAGTCGGTGGACACTGAAGCTTTCTTT
CASSYGQSVDTEAFF
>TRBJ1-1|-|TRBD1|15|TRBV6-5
TGTGCCAGCAGTTACGATCAGGGGGCTGGAACTGAAGCTTTCTTT
CASSYDQGAGTEAFF
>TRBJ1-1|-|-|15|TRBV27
TGTGCCAGCAGTTTGATGCGGGGCGGGAACACTGAAGCTTTCTTT
CASSLMRGGNTEAFF
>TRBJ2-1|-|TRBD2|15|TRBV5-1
TGCGCCAGCAGCTATAGCGGGGGGAGATCCGACGAGCAGTTCTTC
CASSYSGGRSDEQFF
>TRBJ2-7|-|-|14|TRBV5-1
TGCGCCAGCAGCTTGCTGGTATGGTCTTCCGAGCAGTACTTC
CASSLLVWSSEQYF
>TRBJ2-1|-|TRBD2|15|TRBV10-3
TGTGCCATCAGTGACGGGACTAGCGGGAGTAATGAGCAGTTCTTC
CAISDGTSGSNEQFF
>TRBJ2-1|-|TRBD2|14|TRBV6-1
TGTGCCAGCAGTGAAAACCCTAGCGGGGGGCGGCAGTTCTTC
CASSENPSGGRQFF
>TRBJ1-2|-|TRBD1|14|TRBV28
TGTGCCAGCAAGCTCGGACAGGGGAGGGATGGCTACACCTTC
CASKLGQGRDGYTF
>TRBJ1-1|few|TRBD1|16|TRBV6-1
TGTGCCAGCAGTGAAAACTCCGGGACAGGGGCCCGAGGGGCTTTCTTT
CASSENSGTGARGAFF
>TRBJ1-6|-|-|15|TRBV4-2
TGTGCCAGCAGCCAAGTCAACACTTATAATTCACCCCTCCACTTT
CASSQVNTYNSPLHF
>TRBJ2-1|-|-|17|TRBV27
TGTGCCAGCAGTTCCAACAACAGGATGAGGTCCTACAATGAGCAGTTCTTC
CASSSNNRMRSYNEQFF
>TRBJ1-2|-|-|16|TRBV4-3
TGCGCCAGCAGCCAGGGGGACGGCGCTAGCGGCTATGGCTACACCTTC
CASSQGDGASGYGYTF
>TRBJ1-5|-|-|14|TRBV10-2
TGCGCCAGCAGTGACAGGGAAAGCAATCAGCCCCAGCATTTT
CASSDRESNQPQHF
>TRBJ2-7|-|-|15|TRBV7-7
TGTGCCAGCAGCACCTGTGTCGACAGGACCTACGAGCAGTACTTC
CASSTCVDRTYEQYF
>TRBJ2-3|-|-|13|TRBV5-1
TGCGCCAGCAGCGGCGGGGTCACAGATACGCAGTATTTT
CASSGGVTDTQYF
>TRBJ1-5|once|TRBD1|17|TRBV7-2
TGTGCCAGCAGCTCCCGGACAGGCTTCTATAGCAATCAGCCCCAGCATTTT
CASSSRTGFYSNQPQHF
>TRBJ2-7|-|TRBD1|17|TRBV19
TGTGCCAGTAGTTCCCCGTTAGTACAGGGGAATTCCTACGAGCAGTACTTC
CASSSPLVQGNSYEQYF
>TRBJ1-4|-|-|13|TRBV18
TGTGCCAGCTCACTGGATCAGGTTGAAAAACTGTTTTTT
CASSLDQVEKLFF
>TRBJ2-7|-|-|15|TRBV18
TGTGCCAGCTCACCCCCCCAGCAGGGCGCCTACGAGCAGTACTTC
CASSPPQQGAYEQYF
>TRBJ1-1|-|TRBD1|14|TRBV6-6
TGTGCCAGCAGTCCACGACAGGGATCCACTGAAGCTTTCTTT
CASSPRQGSTEAFF
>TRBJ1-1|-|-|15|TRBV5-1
TGCGCCAGCAGCCCGGGTCTCAGGGTAAGGACTGAAGCTTTCTTT
CASSPGLRVRTEAFF
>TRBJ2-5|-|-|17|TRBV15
TGTGCCACCAGCAGAGATAGAACCCGGGACCTCCAAGAGACCCAGTACTTC
CATSRDRTRDLQETQYF
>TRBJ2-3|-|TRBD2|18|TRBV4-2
TGTGCCAGCAGCCAAGATTCGCTAGCGGGGGGCCTCACAGATACGCAGTATTTT
CASSQDSLAGGLTDTQYF
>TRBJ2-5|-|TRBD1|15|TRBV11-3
TGTGCCAGCAGCTTATTAACGGGACAGGGTGAGACCCAGTACTTC
CASSLLTGQGETQYF